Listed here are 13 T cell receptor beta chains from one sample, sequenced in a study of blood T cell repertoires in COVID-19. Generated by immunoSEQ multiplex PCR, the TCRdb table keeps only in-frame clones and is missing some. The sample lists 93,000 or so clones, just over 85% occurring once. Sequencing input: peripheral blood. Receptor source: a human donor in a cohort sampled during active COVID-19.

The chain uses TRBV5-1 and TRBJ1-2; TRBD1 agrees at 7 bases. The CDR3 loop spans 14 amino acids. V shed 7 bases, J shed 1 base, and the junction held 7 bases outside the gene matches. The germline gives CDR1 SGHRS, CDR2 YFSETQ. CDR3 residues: CASRSGQRNYGYTF. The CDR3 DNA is TGCGCCAGCCGGTCGGGACAGCGTAACTATGGCTACACCTTC.

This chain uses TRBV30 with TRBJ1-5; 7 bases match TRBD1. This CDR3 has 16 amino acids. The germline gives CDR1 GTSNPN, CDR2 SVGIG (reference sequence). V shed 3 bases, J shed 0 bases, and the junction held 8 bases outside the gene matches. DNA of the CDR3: TGTGCCTGGAGCAGGGGGTGGGGAACTAGCAATCAGCCCCAGCATTTT. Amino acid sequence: CAWSRGWGTSNQPQHF.

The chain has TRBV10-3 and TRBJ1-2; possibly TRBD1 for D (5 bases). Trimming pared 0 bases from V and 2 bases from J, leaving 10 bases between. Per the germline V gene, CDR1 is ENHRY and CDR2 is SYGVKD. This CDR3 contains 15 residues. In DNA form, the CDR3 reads TGTGCCATCAGTGAGTCGACAGTAGAGAACTATGGCTACACCTTC. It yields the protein CAISESTVENYGYTF.

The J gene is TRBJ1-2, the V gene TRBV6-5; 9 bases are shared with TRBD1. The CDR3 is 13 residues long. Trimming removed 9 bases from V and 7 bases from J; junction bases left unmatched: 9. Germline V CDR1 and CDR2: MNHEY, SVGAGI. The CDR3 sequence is CASFLTGGFGYTF. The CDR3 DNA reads TGTGCCAGTTTCCTAACAGGGGGCTTTGGCTACACCTTC.

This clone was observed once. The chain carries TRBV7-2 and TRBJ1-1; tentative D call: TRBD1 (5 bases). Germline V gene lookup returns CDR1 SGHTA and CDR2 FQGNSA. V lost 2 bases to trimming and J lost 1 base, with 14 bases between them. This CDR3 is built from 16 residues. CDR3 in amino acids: CASSLRGFGGNTEAFF. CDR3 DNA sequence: TGTGCCAGCAGCTTACGGGGGTTCGGGGGGAACACTGAAGCTTTCTTT.

The CDR3 spells CASSPGLAGAYNEQFF. In nucleotides, the CDR3 is TGTGCCAGCTCACCGGGACTAGCGGGGGCCTACAATGAGCAGTTCTTC. The rearrangement links TRBV18 to TRBJ2-1; 14 bases align to TRBD2. This CDR3 is 16 amino acids long. V lost 3 bases and J lost 2; bases outside the gene matches: 0. Germline lookup yields CDR1 KGHSH and CDR2 LQKENI.

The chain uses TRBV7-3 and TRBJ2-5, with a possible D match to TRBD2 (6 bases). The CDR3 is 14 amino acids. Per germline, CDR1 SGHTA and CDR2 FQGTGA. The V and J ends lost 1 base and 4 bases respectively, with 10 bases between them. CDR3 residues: CASSLIPGAETQYF. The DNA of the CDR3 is TGTGCCAGCAGCTTAATTCCGGGAGCAGAGACCCAGTACTTC.

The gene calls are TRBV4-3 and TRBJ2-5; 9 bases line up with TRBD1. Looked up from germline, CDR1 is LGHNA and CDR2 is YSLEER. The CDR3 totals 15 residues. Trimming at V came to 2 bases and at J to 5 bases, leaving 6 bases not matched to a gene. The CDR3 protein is CASSQLGTGRETQYF. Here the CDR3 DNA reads TGCGCCAGCAGCCAACTCGGGACAGGGCGGGAGACCCAGTACTTC.

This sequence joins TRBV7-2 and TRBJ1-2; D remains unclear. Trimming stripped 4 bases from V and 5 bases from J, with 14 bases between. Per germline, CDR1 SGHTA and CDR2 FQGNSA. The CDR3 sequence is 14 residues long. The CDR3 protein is CASSSVYGGYGYTF. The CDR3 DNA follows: TGTGCCAGCAGCTCGGTTTACGGAGGATATGGCTACACCTTC.

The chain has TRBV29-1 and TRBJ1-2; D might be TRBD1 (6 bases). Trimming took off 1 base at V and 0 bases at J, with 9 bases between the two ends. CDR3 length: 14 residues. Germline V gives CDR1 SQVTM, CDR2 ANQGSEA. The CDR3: CSVEGGQANYGYTF. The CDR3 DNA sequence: TGCAGCGTTGAAGGGGGACAAGCTAACTATGGCTACACCTTC.

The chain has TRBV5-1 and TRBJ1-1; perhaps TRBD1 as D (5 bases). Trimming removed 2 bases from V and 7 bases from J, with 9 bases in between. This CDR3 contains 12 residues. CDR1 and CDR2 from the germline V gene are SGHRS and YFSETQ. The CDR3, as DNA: TGCGCCAGCAGCTTATCAGGGATTGAAGCTTTCTTT. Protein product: CASSLSGIEAFF.

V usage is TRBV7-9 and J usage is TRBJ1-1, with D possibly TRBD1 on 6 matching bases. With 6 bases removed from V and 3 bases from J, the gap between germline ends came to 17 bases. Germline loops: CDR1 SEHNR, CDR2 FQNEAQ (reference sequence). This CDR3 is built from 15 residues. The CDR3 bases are TGTGCCAGCAGTTTTGGGGGCCCGGTGGACACTGAAGCTTTCTTT. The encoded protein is CASSFGGPVDTEAFF.

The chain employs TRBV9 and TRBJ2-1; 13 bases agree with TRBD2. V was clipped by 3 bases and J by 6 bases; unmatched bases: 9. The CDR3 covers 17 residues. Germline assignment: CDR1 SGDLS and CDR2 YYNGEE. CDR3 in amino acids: CASSALPGLAGSNEQFF. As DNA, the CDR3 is TGTGCCAGCAGCGCACTTCCGGGACTAGCGGGGAGCAATGAGCAGTTCTTC. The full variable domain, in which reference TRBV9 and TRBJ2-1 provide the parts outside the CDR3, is DSGVTQTPKHLITATGQRVTLRCSPRSGDLSVYWYQQSLDQGLQFLIQYYNGEERAKGNILERFSAQQFPDLHSELNLSSLELGDSALYFCASSALPGLAGSNEQFFGPGTRLTVL.